This entry describes one T cell receptor (beta chain). Other DNA sequences in this sample translate to the same CDR3. In the original processing: From reference gene primer amplification, estimates of nucleated cell counts were derived. Generated by immunoSEQ multiplex PCR, the TCRdb table keeps only in-frame clones and is missing some. V, J and clone size are taken as reported in that table, and D and trimming were inferred from the DNA itself. Altogether about 200,000 clones are present, 87% being singletons, with the ten largest covering under 25%. This sample was included in a study of blood T cell repertoires in COVID-19. Overall study: The origin of the acute and convalescent COVID-19 samples was the United States, Italy and Spain. T cells, B-cell-depleted T cells, or PBMCs provided the cDNA or gDNA that served as material.

Trimming took 4 bases from V and 2 from J, leaving 8 bases between them. The V gene's germline CDR1 is SEHNR and CDR2 FQNEAQ (reference sequence). This CDR3 region has 13 residues. The sequencing sample was made of peripheral blood. This receptor was obtained from a man in his fifties or sixties with active or convalescent COVID-19. The chain uses TRBV7-9 and TRBJ1-2; perhaps TRBD1 as D (6 bases). This chain's CDR3 is CASSSQGNYGYTF. Here the CDR3 DNA reads TGTGCCAGCAGCTCCCAGGGGAACTATGGCTACACCTTC.